This TCR beta chain was documented in a study of blood T cell repertoires in COVID-19. Across the study: From T cells, B-cell-depleted T cells, or PBMCs came the material, which was cDNA or gDNA.

Authors' processing steps: Estimation of nucleated cell counts relied on the amplification of reference gene primers. The table came from immunoSEQ multiplex PCR; TCRdb's copy has only in-frame clones and leaves some out. V and J calls and clone size follow that table, whereas D and trimming were derived from the DNA. Among 150,000 to 200,000 clones listed, around four fifths were seen once. V was trimmed by 1 base and J by 8 bases, leaving 8 bases between them. The CDR3 is made up of 12 amino acids. This sequence was found in a man aged 25-40 years with active or convalescent COVID-19. The V and J genes are TRBV12-3 or TRBV12-4 and TRBJ1-2; D possibly corresponds to TRBD1 (5 bases). The specimen was peripheral blood. DNA for the CDR3: TGTGCCAGCAGTTTAGGGGGCGCGGGCTACACCTTC. Translated: CASSLGGAGYTF.